The entry below describes one T cell receptor beta chain. Its specificity is not known. CD8+ and CD4+ blood T cells underwent TCR beta sequencing. There are 14 residues in the CDR3. Trimming at V came to 5 bases and at J to 9 bases, leaving 9 bases not matched to a gene. Looked up from germline, CDR1 is DFQATT and CDR2 is SNEGSKA (reference sequence). The sample comes from a study of CD8 T cells in Susac syndrome. Study conclusions and caveats: The TCR sequencing and HLA analysis in the study involved a relatively small number of individuals, as the study acknowledged. The CD4+ T cell repertoires in Susac syndrome were not clonally expanded.

Random-hexamer reverse transcription was applied to roughly 0.45 to 1 ug RNA. One entry per CDR3 protein results from TCRdb running MiXCR on the immunoSEQ multiplex PCR reads. This table holds some 200,000 distinct CDR3 sequences, about 94% found once. The clonotype was recovered from a human donor with Susac syndrome. V and J are TRBV20-1 and TRBJ2-1; 11 bases align to TRBD2. Specimen: CD4+ T cells from PBMCs. CDR3 coding DNA: TGCAGTGCTCCCTTAGCGGGGGGGCTCGGTGAGCAGTTCTTC. Translation: CSAPLAGGLGEQFF.